This TCR beta chain was retrieved from a study of T cells in Graves' hyperthyroidism and ophthalmopathy. This clonotype came up many times. Germline values: CDR1 DFQATT, CDR2 SNEGSKA (reference sequence). The CDR3 totals 13 residues. V trimming: 8 bases; J trimming: 1 base; junction bases outside the gene matches: 7. TCR beta CDR3 sequences were amplified from RNA transcripts. A set of HTBI primers served as the primers for a first-round RT-PCR of the TCR CDR3. TCRdb reanalysed the multiplex PCR reads using MiXCR and keeps one entry per CDR3 protein. The sample has roughly 350,000 distinct CDR3 sequences, about 14% seen once; the top ten hold around 19%. Active moderate-to-severe ophthalmopathy, Clinical Activity Score at least 3, NOSPECS at least 4, under 3 months' duration.

This receptor was identified in a young woman with Graves' ophthalmopathy. The rearrangement uses TRBV20-1 and TRBJ2-7; 8 bases line up with TRBD1. Source material: blood. CDR3 bases: TGCAGTTTAACAGGGGGTGCTTCCTACGAGCAGTACTTC. This translates into CSLTGGASYEQYF.